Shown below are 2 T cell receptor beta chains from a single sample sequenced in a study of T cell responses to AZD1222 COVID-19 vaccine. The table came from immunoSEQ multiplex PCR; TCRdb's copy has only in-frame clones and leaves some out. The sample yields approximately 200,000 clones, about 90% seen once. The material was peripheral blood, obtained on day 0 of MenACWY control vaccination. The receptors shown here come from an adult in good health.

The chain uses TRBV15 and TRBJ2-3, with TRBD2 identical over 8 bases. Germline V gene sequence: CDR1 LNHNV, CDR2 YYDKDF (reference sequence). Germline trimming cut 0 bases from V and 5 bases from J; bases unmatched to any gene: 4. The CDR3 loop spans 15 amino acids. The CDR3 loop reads CATSREAGGGDTQYF. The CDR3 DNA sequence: TGTGCCACCAGCAGAGAGGCGGGGGGTGGAGATACGCAGTATTTT.

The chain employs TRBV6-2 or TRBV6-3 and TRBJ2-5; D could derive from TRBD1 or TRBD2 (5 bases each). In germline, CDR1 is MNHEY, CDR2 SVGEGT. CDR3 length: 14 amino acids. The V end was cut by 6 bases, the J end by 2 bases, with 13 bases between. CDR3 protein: CASSTGTEQETQYF. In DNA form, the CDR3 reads TGTGCCAGCAGCACCGGGACGGAACAAGAGACCCAGTACTTC.